The present TCR beta chain was sequenced within a study of T-cell reconstitution after alpha-beta-depleted transplantation in children. This clonotype was seen ten or more times. This CDR3 is 16 amino acids long. The trim removed 5 bases at V and 2 bases at J, leaving 8 bases unmatched. Germline CDR1 ENHRY, CDR2 SYGVKD. Unique molecular identifiers tagged the TCRbeta library. From the PCR reads, TCRdb called clonotypes with MiXCR, one entry per CDR3 protein. Of over 200,000 distinct CDR3 sequences in the sample, roughly a tenth were seen once. The chain couples TRBV10-3 to TRBJ2-3; TRBD2 agrees at 9 bases. This specimen was PBMCs, taken before TCRalphabeta/CD19-depleted stem cell transplant. The origin of this receptor is a child less than two years old with acute myeloid leukemia, due to receive a stem cell transplant. The CDR3 DNA is TGTGCCATCAGTCCCCTAGCGGGATCGTCCACAGATACGCAGTATTTT. Its protein product is CAISPLAGSSTDTQYF.